The rows below give T cell receptor beta chains drawn from one sample of a study of T cell responses to AZD1222 COVID-19 vaccine. Assay: immunoSEQ multiplex PCR; the TCRdb copy retains only in-frame clones and omits some. The sample lists approximately 150,000 clones, roughly 92% occurring once. This material consisted of peripheral blood, taken 28 days after the second AZD1222 dose. Receptors were obtained from an adult who received the AZD1222 COVID-19 vaccine. The CDR3 runs from the conserved cysteine through the conserved F or W. Fields, in order: J gene, CDR3 length, D gene, V gene, CDR3 protein, CDR3 DNA. The D gene is left open where the match is weak.

TRBJ2-2,14,-,TRBV6-1,CASSEARISRELFF,TGTGCCAGCAGTGAAGCGCGGATCAGCCGGGAGCTGTTTTTT
TRBJ2-1,14,TRBD2,TRBV7-2,CASSLSGGGGEQFF,TGTGCCAGCAGCTTATCAGGCGGGGGGGGTGAGCAGTTCTTC
TRBJ1-5,13,-,TRBV2,CASLQGSNQPQHF,TGTGCCAGTCTCCAGGGTAGCAATCAGCCCCAGCATTTT
TRBJ1-2,14,-,TRBV28,CASSNGGVAYGYTF,TGTGCCAGCAGCAATGGTGGGGTTGCCTATGGCTACACCTTC
TRBJ2-3,16,-,TRBV6-1,CASSEVWWQGGDTQYF,TGTGCCAGCAGTGAAGTTTGGTGGCAGGGCGGAGATACGCAGTATTTT
TRBJ1-2,17,TRBD1,TRBV4-1,CASSQEGAGHRNYGYTF,TGCGCCAGCAGCCAGGAGGGGGCGGGACACCGAAACTATGGCTACACCTTC
TRBJ1-2,12,-,TRBV28,CASSPSNYGYTF,TGTGCCAGCTCACCTTCTAACTATGGCTACACCTTC
TRBJ2-7,13,-,TRBV5-3,CARKTQAAGEQYF,TGTGCCAGAAAGACGCAGGCGGCCGGCGAGCAGTACTTC
TRBJ2-3,15,TRBD2,TRBV10-3,CAISEASGVTDTQYF,TGTGCCATCAGTGAGGCTAGCGGGGTAACAGATACGCAGTATTTT
TRBJ2-2,16,-,TRBV5-4,CASSFNQGPSTGELFF,TGTGCCAGCAGCTTCAATCAGGGCCCCAGCACCGGGGAGCTGTTTTTT
TRBJ1-1,12,-,TRBV7-3,CASSPDPGRYFF,TGTGCCAGCAGCCCGGACCCGGGACGATATTTCTTT